This TCR beta chain was sequenced for a study of T cells after yellow fever vaccination. Study conclusions and caveats: Secondary responses were weaker yet peaked faster, day 5 versus 15. Only a minor proportion of clonotypes was detected across both CD4 and CD8 compartments.

TCR cDNA was made by 5'RACE template switching, adding a universal primer site and UMIs. TCRdb recomputed calls from the 5' RACE reads with MiXCR, one row per CDR3 protein. In the table there are approximately 550,000 distinct CDR3 sequences, around an eighth of which are singletons. To note about this clonotype: Its antigen remains unidentified.

The V gene's germline CDR1 is SGHVS and CDR2 FQNEAQ. This CDR3 has 13 amino acids. The V and J ends lost 0 bases and 6 bases respectively, with 7 bases between them. The chain combines TRBV7-8 with TRBJ2-3; D gene ambiguous. Sequenced material: PBMCs, taken on the day of the yellow fever booster vaccination. The clonotype comes from a man aged 25-45 years who received the YFV17D yellow fever vaccine. CDR3 in DNA: TGTGCCAGCAGCTTAGCGCGGATGGATACGCAGTATTTT. Protein product: CASSLARMDTQYF.